Presented here are 5 T cell receptor beta chains from one specimen sequenced in a study of T cell clonality in common variable immunodeficiency. This table comes from immunoSEQ multiplex PCR, and its TCRdb copy is limited to in-frame clones, with some not included. This sample carries under 40,000 clones, none of them present only once. The sample consisted of peripheral blood mononuclear cells. These receptors were obtained from a person aged 18 to 75 in good health.

This clone was detected many times. From the germline J gene comes the end of the CDR3, since the read stops 3 residues before it. The chain links TRBV4-2 to TRBJ2-1; 13 positions match TRBD2. The germline CDR1 and CDR2 sequences are LGHNA and YNFKEQ. CDR3 length: 21 residues. J was trimmed by 8 bases and V by 4 bases; bases with no gene match: 23. The covered CDR3 bases are TGTGCCAGCAGCCCAAACGGACTAGCGGGAGTATTGAGTCGCCTTGTCGATGAG. It encodes CASSPNGLAGVLSRLVDE. The whole CDR3 reads CASSPNGLAGVLSRLVDEQFF.

The table lists this clone with many counts. Partial CDR3 DNA: TGCAGTGCTAGATCCGGGACTAGCGGGAGCTCCTACAATGAG. Translation: CSARSGTSGSSYNE. The complete CDR3 reads CSARSGTSGSSYNEQFF. The chain recombines TRBV20-1 with TRBJ2-1, with TRBD2 matching 14 bases. With the read ending 3 residues before the CDR3 end, the germline J gene is used to fill in that end. From germline, CDR1 is DFQATT and CDR2 SNEGSKA (reference sequence). This CDR3 is built from 17 residues. V was clipped by 2 bases and J by 0 bases; unmatched bases: 3.

At least ten counts were recorded for this clone. The CDR3 end is not reached by the read, which stops 3 residues before it; the germline J gene fills it in. The chain recombines TRBV20-1 with TRBJ2-6, with 8 bases fitting TRBD1. This CDR3 spans 15 amino acids. V gave up 6 bases and J gave up 0 bases; unmatched junction bases: 4. CDR1 and CDR2 from the germline V gene are DFQATT and SNEGSKA (reference sequence). CDR3 loop: CSARDRTSGANVLTF. The covered CDR3 bases are TGCAGTGCCAGGGACAGGACCTCTGGGGCCAACGTC.

This clone was detected ten times or more. CDR3 bases read: TGTGCCAGCAGTCCCCAGGGGGGAGATACG. As protein: CASSPQGGDT. In full, the CDR3 reads CASSPQGGDTQYF. The chain uses TRBV6-4 and TRBJ2-3; a possible D gene is TRBD1 (7 bases). Coverage ceases 3 residues before the CDR3 finishes, and the germline J gene fills in the end. Between the trimmed V and J ends, which lost 5 bases and 5 bases, there was a span of 11 bases. The CDR3 runs to 13 residues. Germline CDR1 and CDR2: MRHNA and SNTAGT.

This clone has a handful of counts. The covered CDR3 bases are TGTGCCTGGAAAGGGGAGTTGAACACTGAA. Translating gives CAWKGELNTE. Given in full, the CDR3 is CAWKGELNTEAFF. This chain joins TRBV30 and TRBJ1-1, with D possibly being TRBD1 (5 bases). The read halts 3 residues ahead of the CDR3 end, with the missing end drawn from the germline J gene. This CDR3 spans 13 amino acids. Trimming stripped 4 bases from V and 0 bases from J, with 9 bases between. Germline V gives CDR1 GTSNPN, CDR2 SVGIG (reference sequence).